This T cell receptor (beta chain) derives from a study of CD8 T cells in Susac syndrome. The study's findings and limits: TCR sequencing and HLA analysis covered a relatively small number of individuals.

Reverse transcription of roughly 0.5 to 1 ug RNA was performed with random hexamers. With immunoSEQ multiplex PCR, TCR beta CDR3 was amplified across 54 Vbeta and 13 Jbeta. MiXCR, run by TCRdb on the immunoSEQ multiplex PCR reads, gives a single entry per CDR3 protein. The sample shows roughly 140,000 distinct CDR3 sequences, over 95% of them seen only once. For this clonotype: The antigen is unknown.

CD8+ and CD4+ blood T cells underwent TCR beta sequencing. The CDR3 runs to 14 residues. CDR1 and CDR2 (germline): LGHDT, YNNKEL (reference sequence). V was trimmed by 1 base and J by 1 base, leaving 4 bases between them. The source of this sequence is a human donor with multiple sclerosis. Sequenced material: CD8+ T cells from PBMCs. The chain is built from TRBV3-1 and TRBJ2-2; D unresolved. CDR3 sequence: CASSQAGNTGELFF. The CDR3 nucleotides read TGTGCCAGCAGCCAAGCGGGGAACACCGGGGAGCTGTTTTTT.